This T cell receptor beta chain stems from a study of blood T cell repertoires in COVID-19. Only in-frame clones appear in the TCRdb table, and some are missing; sequencing was by immunoSEQ multiplex PCR. The sample lists about 98,000 clones, about 80% occurring once. The source is a man in his 70s with active or convalescent COVID-19. Sequencing used peripheral blood.

CDR3: CASSQDSPGQGNTEAFF. In DNA form, the CDR3 reads TGCGCCAGCAGCCAAGATTCCCCGGGACAGGGAAACACTGAAGCTTTCTTT. The rearrangement links TRBV4-1 to TRBJ1-1; 9 nucleotides agree with TRBD1. V shed 0 bases, J shed 2 bases, and the junction held 7 bases outside the gene matches. This CDR3 has 17 amino acids. CDR1 and CDR2 (germline): MGHRA, YSYEKL.